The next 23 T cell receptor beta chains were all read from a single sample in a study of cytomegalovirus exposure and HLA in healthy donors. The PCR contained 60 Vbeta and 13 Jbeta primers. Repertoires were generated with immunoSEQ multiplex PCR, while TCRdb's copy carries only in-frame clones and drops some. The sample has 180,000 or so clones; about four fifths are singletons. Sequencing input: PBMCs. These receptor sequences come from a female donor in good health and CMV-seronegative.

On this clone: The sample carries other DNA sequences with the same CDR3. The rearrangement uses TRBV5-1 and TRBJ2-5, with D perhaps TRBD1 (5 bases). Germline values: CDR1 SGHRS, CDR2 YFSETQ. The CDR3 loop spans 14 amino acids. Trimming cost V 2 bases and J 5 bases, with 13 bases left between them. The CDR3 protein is CASSFGAGMETQYF. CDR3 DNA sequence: TGCGCCAGCAGCTTCGGAGCAGGGATGGAGACCCAGTACTTC.

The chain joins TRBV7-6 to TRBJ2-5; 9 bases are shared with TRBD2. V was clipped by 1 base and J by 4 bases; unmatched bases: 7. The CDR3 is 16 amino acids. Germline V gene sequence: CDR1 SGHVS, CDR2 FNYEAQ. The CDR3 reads CASSLVRGGPRETQYF. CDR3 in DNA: TGTGCCAGCAGCTTAGTGCGGGGGGGGCCGAGAGAGACCCAGTACTTC.

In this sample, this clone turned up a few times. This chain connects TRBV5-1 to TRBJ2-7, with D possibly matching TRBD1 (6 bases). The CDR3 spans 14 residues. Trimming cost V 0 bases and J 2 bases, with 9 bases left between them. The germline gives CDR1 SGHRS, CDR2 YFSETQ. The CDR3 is CASSLATGPYEQYF. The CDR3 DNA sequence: TGCGCCAGCAGCTTGGCGACAGGACCCTACGAGCAGTACTTC.

CDR3 in amino acids: CASSLWGRVYEQYF. CDR3 bases: TGTGCCAGCAGCTTATGGGGGCGCGTCTACGAGCAGTACTTC. The chain joins TRBV7-2 to TRBJ2-7, with TRBD1 as a possible D gene (6 bases). Per the germline V gene, CDR1 is SGHTA and CDR2 is FQGNSA. V was clipped by 2 bases and J by 3 bases, with 11 bases between them. This CDR3 is built from 14 residues.

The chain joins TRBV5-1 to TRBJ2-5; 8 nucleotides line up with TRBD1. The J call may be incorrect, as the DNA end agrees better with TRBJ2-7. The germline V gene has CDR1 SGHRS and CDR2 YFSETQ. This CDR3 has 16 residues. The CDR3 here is CASSFNRDRSYYEQYF. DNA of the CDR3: TGCGCCAGCAGCTTTAACCGGGACAGGAGTTACTACGAGCAGTACTTC.

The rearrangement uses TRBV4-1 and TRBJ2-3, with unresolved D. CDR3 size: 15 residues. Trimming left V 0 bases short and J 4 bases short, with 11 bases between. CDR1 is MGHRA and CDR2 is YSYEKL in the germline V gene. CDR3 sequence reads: CASSQETAVSDTQYF. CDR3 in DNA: TGCGCCAGCAGCCAAGAAACAGCAGTATCAGATACGCAGTATTTT.

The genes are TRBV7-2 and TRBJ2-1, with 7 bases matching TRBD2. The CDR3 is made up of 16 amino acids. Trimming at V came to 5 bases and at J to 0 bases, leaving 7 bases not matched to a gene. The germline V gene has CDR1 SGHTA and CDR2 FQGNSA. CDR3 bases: TGTGCCAGCAGCCGCTTCGGGGGGAGCTCCTACAATGAGCAGTTCTTC. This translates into CASSRFGGSSYNEQFF.

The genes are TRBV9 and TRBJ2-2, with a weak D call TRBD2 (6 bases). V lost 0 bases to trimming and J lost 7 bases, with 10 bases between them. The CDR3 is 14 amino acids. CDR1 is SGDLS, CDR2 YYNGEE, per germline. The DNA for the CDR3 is TGTGCCAGCAGCGTAGTAGCGGTTGACGGGGAGCTGTTTTTT. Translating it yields CASSVVAVDGELFF.

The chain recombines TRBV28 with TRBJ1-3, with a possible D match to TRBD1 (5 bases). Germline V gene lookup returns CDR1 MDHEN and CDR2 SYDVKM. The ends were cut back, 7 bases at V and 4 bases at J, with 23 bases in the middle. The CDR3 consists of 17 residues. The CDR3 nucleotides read TGTGCCAGCACCGCCGGGGCTTTAGGCGGGGGGGGAAACACCATATATTTT. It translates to CASTAGALGGGGNTIYF.

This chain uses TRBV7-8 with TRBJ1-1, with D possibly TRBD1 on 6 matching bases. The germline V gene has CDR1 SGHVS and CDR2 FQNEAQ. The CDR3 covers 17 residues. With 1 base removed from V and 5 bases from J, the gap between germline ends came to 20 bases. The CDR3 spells CASSLEPVDRRGTEAFF. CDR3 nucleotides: TGTGCCAGCAGCTTAGAGCCAGTCGATAGAAGGGGGACTGAAGCTTTCTTT.

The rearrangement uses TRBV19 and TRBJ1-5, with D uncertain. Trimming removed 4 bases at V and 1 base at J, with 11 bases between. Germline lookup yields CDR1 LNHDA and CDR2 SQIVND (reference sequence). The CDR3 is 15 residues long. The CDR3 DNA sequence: TGTGCCAGTAGTAGAGGGTTTGGAAGCAATCAGCCCCAGCATTTT. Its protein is CASSRGFGSNQPQHF.

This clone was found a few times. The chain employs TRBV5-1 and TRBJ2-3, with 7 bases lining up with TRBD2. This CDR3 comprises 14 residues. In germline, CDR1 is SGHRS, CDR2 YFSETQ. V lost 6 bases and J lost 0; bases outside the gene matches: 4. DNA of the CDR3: TGCGCCAGCACCCGCGGGGGAAGCACAGATACGCAGTATTTT. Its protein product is CASTRGGSTDTQYF.

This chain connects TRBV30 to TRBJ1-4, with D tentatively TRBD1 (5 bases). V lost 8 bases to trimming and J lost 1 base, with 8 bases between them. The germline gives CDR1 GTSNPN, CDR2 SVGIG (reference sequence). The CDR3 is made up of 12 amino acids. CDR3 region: CAQGRTNEKLFF. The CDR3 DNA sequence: TGTGCCCAGGGCAGAACTAATGAAAAACTGTTTTTT.

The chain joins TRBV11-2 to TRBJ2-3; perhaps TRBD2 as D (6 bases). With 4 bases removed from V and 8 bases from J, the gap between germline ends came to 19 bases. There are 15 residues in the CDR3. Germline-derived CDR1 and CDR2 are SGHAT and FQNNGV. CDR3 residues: CASSSLGLMRGTQYF. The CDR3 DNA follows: TGTGCCAGCAGCTCTCTGGGACTGATGCGGGGTACGCAGTATTTT.

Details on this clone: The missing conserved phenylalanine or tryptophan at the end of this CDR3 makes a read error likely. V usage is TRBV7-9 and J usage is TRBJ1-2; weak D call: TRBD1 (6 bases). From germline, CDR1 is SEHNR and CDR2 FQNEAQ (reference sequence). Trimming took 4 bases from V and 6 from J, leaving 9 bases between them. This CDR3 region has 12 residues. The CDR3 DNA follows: TGTGCCAGCAGCTCCAGGGGTGATGGCTACACCCTC. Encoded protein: CASSSRGDGYTL.

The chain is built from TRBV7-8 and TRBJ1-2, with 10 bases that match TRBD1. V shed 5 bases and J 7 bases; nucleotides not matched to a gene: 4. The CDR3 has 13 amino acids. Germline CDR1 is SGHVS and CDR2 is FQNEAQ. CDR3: CASSLRTGGGYTF. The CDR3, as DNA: TGTGCCAGCAGCCTAAGGACAGGGGGTGGCTACACCTTC.

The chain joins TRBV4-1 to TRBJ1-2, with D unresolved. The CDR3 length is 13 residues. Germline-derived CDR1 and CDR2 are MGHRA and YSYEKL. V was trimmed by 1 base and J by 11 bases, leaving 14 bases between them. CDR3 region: CASSQVVESSYTF. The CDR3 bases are TGCGCCAGCAGCCAAGTAGTTGAGTCGAGTTACACCTTC.

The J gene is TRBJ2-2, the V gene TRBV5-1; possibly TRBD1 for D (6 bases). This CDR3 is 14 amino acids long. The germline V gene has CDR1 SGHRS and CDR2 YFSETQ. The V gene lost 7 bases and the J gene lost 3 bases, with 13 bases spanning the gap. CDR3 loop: CASQARGYTGELFF. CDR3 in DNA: TGCGCCAGCCAAGCGAGGGGGTACACCGGGGAGCTGTTTTTT.

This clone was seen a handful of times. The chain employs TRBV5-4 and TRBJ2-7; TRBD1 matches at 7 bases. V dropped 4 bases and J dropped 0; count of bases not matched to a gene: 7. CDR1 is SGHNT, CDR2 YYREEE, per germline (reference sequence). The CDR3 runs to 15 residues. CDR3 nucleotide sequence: TGTGCCAGCAGCATATGGGACAGCCTCTCCTACGAGCAGTACTTC. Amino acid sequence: CASSIWDSLSYEQYF.

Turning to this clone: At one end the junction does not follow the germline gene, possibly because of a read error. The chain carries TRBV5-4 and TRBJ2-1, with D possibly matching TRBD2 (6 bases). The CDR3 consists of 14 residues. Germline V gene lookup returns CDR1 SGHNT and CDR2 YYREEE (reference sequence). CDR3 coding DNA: TGTGCCAGCAGCTCACGGGGGTCCTACAATGGGCAGTTCTTC. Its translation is CASSSRGSYNGQFF.

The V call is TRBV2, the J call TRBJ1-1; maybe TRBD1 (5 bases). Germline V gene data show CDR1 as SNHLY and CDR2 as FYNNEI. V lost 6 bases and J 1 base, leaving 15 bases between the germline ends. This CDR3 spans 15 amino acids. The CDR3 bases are TGTGCCAGCAGGAGGCAGGGCTCAGGGAACACTGAAGCTTTCTTT. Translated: CASRRQGSGNTEAFF. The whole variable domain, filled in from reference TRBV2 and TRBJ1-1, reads EPEVTQTPSHQVTQMGQEVILRCVPISNHLYFYWYRQILGQKVEFLVSFYNNEISEKSEIFDDQFSVERPDGSNFTLKIRSTKLEDSAMYFCASRRQGSGNTEAFFGQGTRLTVV.

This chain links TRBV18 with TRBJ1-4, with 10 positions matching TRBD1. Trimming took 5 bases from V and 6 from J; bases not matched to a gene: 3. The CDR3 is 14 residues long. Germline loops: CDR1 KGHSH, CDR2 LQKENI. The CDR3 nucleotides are TGTGCCAGCTCATCGACAGGGGGCGATGAAAAACTGTTTTTT. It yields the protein CASSSTGGDEKLFF.

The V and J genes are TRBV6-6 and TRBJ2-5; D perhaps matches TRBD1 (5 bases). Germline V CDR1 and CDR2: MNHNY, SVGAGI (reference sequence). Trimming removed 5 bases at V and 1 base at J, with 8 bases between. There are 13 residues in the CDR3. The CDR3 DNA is TGTGCCAGCAGTACACAGGTCCAAGAGACCCAGTACTTC. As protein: CASSTQVQETQYF.